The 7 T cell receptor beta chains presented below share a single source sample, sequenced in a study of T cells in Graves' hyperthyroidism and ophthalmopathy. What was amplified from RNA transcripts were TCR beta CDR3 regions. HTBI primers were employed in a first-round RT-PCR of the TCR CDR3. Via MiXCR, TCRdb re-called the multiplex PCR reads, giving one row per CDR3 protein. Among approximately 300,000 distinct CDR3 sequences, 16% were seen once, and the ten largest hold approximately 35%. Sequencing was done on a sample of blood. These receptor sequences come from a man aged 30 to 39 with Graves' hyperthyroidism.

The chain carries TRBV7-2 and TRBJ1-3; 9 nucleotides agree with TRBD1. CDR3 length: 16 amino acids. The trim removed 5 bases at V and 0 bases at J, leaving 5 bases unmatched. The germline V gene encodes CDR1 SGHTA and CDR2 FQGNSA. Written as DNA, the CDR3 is TGTGCCAGCAGCAAGGACAGGGGTTTCTCTGGAAACACCATATATTTT. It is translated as CASSKDRGFSGNTIYF.

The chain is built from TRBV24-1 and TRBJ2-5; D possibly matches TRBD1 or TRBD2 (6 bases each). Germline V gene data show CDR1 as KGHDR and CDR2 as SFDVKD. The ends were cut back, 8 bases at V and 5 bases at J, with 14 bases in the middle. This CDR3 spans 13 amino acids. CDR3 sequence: CATNPGAGETQYF. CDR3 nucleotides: TGTGCCACCAATCCAGGGGCGGGGGAGACCCAGTACTTC.

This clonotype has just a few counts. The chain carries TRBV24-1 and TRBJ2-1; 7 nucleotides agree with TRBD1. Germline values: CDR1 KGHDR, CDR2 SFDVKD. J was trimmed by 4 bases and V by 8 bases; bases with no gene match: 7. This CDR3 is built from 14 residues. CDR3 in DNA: TGTGCCACCAAATCCGGACAGGAATACAATGAGCAGTTCTTC. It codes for CATKSGQEYNEQFF.

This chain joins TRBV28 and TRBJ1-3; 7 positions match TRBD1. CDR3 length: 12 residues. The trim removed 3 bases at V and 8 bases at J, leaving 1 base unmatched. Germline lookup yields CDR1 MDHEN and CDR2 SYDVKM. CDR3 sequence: CASSFRGDTIYF. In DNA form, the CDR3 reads TGTGCCAGCAGTTTCAGGGGGGACACCATATATTTT. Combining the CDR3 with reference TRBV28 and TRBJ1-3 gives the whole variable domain DVKVTQSSRYLVKRTGEKVFLECVQDMDHENMFWYRQDPGLGLRLIYFSYDVKMKEKGDIPEGYSVSREKKERFSLILESASTNQTSMYLCASSFRGDTIYFGEGSWLTVV.

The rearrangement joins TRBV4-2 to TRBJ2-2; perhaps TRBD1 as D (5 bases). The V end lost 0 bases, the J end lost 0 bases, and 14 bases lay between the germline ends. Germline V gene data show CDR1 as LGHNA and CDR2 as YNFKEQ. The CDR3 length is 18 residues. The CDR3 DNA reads TGTGCCAGCAGCCAAGACAGGGCAGGCCTCACGAACACCGGGGAGCTGTTTTTT. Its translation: CASSQDRAGLTNTGELFF.

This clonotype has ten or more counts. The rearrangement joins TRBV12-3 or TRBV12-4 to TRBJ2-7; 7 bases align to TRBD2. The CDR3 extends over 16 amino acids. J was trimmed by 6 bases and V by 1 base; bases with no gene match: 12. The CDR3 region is CASSLDVGGSIPEQYF. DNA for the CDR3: TGTGCCAGCAGTTTAGATGTCGGCGGGAGTATACCCGAGCAGTACTTC.

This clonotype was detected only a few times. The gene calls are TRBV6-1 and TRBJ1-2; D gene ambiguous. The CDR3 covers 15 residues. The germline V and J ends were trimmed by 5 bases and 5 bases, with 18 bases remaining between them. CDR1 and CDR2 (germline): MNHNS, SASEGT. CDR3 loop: CASSPGSGAKYGYTF. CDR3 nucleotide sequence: TGTGCCAGCAGTCCCGGGAGTGGCGCGAAATATGGCTACACCTTC.